This T cell receptor beta chain was observed in a study of blood T cell repertoires in COVID-19. At the level of the study: From the United States, Italy and Spain came samples of acute and convalescent COVID-19. PBMCs, B-cell-depleted T cells, or T cells provided the cDNA or gDNA that made up the material.

The table lists this clone with a count of one. The V end lost 0 bases, the J end lost 3 bases, and 13 bases lay between the germline ends. Per germline, CDR1 LGHNA and CDR2 YNFKEQ. This CDR3 comprises 16 residues. In the original analysis: Estimated nucleated cell counts came from reference gene primer amplification. TCRdb's table, derived via immunoSEQ multiplex PCR, lists solely in-frame clones and lacks some. For V, J and clone size, that table is used; D and trimming come from the DNA. Altogether a few hundred thousand clones are present, 75% to 90% being singletons, with the ten largest covering roughly 10%.

The sample comprised peripheral blood. This sequence joins TRBV4-2 and TRBJ2-3; a possible D gene is TRBD1 (5 bases). The source of this sequence is a woman aged 70-85 years with COVID-19, enrolled during active disease. The chain's CDR3 is CASSQDSRALTDTQYF. CDR3 bases: TGTGCCAGCAGCCAAGATAGCAGGGCTTTAACAGATACGCAGTATTTT.